This paragraph covers one T cell receptor beta chain sequence. These data originate in a study of blood T cell repertoires in COVID-19. V was pared by 2 bases and J by 0 bases, with 13 bases between. The CDR3 is 17 residues long. CDR1 and CDR2 (germline): SNHLY, FYNNEI. Measured with immunoSEQ multiplex PCR; TCRdb has only the in-frame clones, and not every one. The sample contains some 240,000 clones, around 83% of which appear only once. Sequenced input: peripheral blood. The source is a woman over 75 with acute or convalescent COVID-19. The V gene is TRBV2, the J gene TRBJ2-2; a weak D match, TRBD1 (6 bases). The CDR3 spells CASSERGPGANTGELFF. The CDR3 bases are TGTGCCAGCAGTGAACGAGGCCCAGGGGCGAACACCGGGGAGCTGTTTTTT. Complete variable domain (other parts from reference TRBV2 and TRBJ2-2): EPEVTQTPSHQVTQMGQEVILRCVPISNHLYFYWYRQILGQKVEFLVSFYNNEISEKSEIFDDQFSVERPDGSNFTLKIRSTKLEDSAMYFCASSERGPGANTGELFFGEGSRLTVL.